Following are 25 T cell receptor beta chains from one sample sequenced in a study of control samples from healthy donors and cancer patients (dated by TCRdb to 2020 to 2022). Library construction relied on the immunoSEQ multiplex PCR assay. Entries here come from immuneACCESS through TCRdb and include only in-frame sequences with V and J called. Some clones fail to appear in such tables; in the studies checked, an unresolved V gene covers under half of the shortfall, and the cause of the remainder is unknown. The sample table holds about 150,000 clones, of which under 95% were seen once. The top ten clones comprise 4.5% to 6% of the sample. The sample consisted of blood. Receptors were obtained from a man younger than 35 in good health.

This chain joins TRBV5-1 and TRBJ1-1; 8 bases align to TRBD1. Germline CDR1 is SGHRS and CDR2 is YFSETQ. The CDR3 has 13 residues. Trimming took 0 bases from V and 8 from J; bases not matched to a gene: 3. In DNA, the CDR3 is TGCGCCAGCAGCTTGGGGGACAGGTCGGAAGCTTTCTTT. It specifies CASSLGDRSEAFF. The whole variable domain, remainder taken from reference TRBV5-1 and TRBJ1-1, is KAGVTQTPRYLIKTRGQQVTLSCSPISGHRSVSWYQQTPGQGLQFLFEYFSETQRNKGNFPGRFSGRQFSNSRSEMNVSTLELGDSALYLCASSLGDRSEAFFGQGTRLTVV.

The rearrangement uses TRBV27 and TRBJ2-1; D might be TRBD1 (8 bases). CDR1 MNHEY and CDR2 SMNVEV come from the germline V gene (reference sequence). Trimming took off 5 bases at V and 7 bases at J, with 12 bases between the two ends. The CDR3 has 13 amino acids. This CDR3 is CASSHRGGNEQFF. The CDR3, as DNA: TGTGCCAGCAGTCACAGGGGGGGGAATGAGCAGTTCTTC.

The rearrangement uses TRBV7-9 and TRBJ1-5; no reliable D call. In germline, CDR1 is SEHNR, CDR2 FQNEAQ (reference sequence). CDR3 length: 16 amino acids. V gave up 5 bases and J gave up 0 bases, with 14 bases separating them. CDR3: CASSASAGDSNQPQHF. The DNA for the CDR3 is TGTGCCAGCAGCGCCTCGGCCGGGGATAGCAATCAGCCCCAGCATTTT.

This clone showed up just once. This rearrangement joins TRBV4-3 to TRBJ2-1; no clear D gene. V lost 1 base, J lost 5 bases, and 3 bases lay in between. There are 12 residues in the CDR3. CDR1 and CDR2 from the germline V gene are LGHNA and YSLEER. CDR3: CASSQVDNEQFF. In DNA form, the CDR3 reads TGCGCCAGCAGCCAAGTGGACAATGAGCAGTTCTTC.

The chain combines TRBV19 with TRBJ1-4; 8 nucleotides agree with TRBD1. Trimming at V came to 7 bases and at J to 5 bases, leaving 9 bases not matched to a gene. CDR1 and CDR2 from the germline V gene are LNHDA and SQIVND (reference sequence). The CDR3 loop spans 15 amino acids. The CDR3 is CASKRRDRRNEKLFF. The CDR3 bases are TGTGCCAGTAAGCGGCGGGACAGGCGAAATGAAAAACTGTTTTTT.

This chain's CDR3 is CASSFYARPPSEQYF. In DNA form, the CDR3 reads TGTGCCAGCAGCTTTTATGCTAGACCTCCCTCCGAGCAGTACTTC. V is TRBV7-6 and J is TRBJ2-7; unclear D gene. The CDR3 extends over 15 amino acids. The V gene's germline CDR1 is SGHVS and CDR2 FNYEAQ. The V end lost 3 bases, the J end lost 6 bases, and 18 bases lay between the germline ends.

The rearrangement uses TRBV4-2 and TRBJ2-1; the D gene is possibly TRBD2 (5 bases). Germline loops: CDR1 LGHNA, CDR2 YNFKEQ. V lost 4 bases and J lost 4, with 11 bases in between. CDR3 length: 14 residues. The CDR3 DNA is TGTGCCAGCAGCCCACCACTAGAATACAATGAGCAGTTCTTC. Its translation is CASSPPLEYNEQFF.

The chain carries TRBV28 and TRBJ1-4, with D hard to call. CDR1 is MDHEN, CDR2 SYDVKM, per germline. V lost 3 bases and J lost 3, with 11 bases in between. The CDR3 has 15 amino acids. Here the CDR3 reads CASSFFGGSNEKLFF. In DNA, the CDR3 is TGTGCCAGCAGTTTTTTCGGCGGATCTAATGAAAAACTGTTTTTT.

V gene TRBV24-1 combines with J gene TRBJ1-5, with a weak D call TRBD1 (5 bases). With 9 bases removed from V and 0 bases from J, the gap between germline ends came to 11 bases. The CDR3 consists of 14 residues. CDR1 is KGHDR and CDR2 is SFDVKD in the germline V gene. CDR3 in amino acids: CATSDMDSNQPQHF. The CDR3 coding sequence is TGTGCCACCTCGGACATGGATAGCAATCAGCCCCAGCATTTT.

CDR3 in amino acids: CASRRLAPSYEQYF. In DNA form, the CDR3 reads TGTGCCAGCAGGCGACTAGCGCCCTCCTACGAGCAGTACTTC. The chain uses TRBV6-5 and TRBJ2-7; TRBD2 matches 8 bases. Germline V gene data show CDR1 as MNHEY and CDR2 as SVGAGI. Trimming removed 6 bases from V and 0 bases from J; junction bases left unmatched: 4. There are 14 residues in the CDR3.

The chain recombines TRBV10-2 with TRBJ1-3; no firm D call. This CDR3 is built from 18 residues. CDR1 WSHSY and CDR2 SAAADI come from the germline V gene. Trimming shortened V by 2 bases and J by 4 bases, and 21 bases separated the two germline ends. This chain's CDR3 is CASSEALRSGLGGNTIYF. The DNA of the CDR3 is TGCGCCAGCAGTGAGGCGTTACGCTCGGGCCTGGGGGGAAACACCATATATTTT.

The CDR3 reads CASSYYRGSSYNEQFF. The CDR3, as DNA: TGTGCCAGCAGTTATTATCGGGGGAGCTCCTACAATGAGCAGTTCTTC. The chain joins TRBV6-5 to TRBJ2-1; weak D call: TRBD2 (6 bases). Germline CDR1 and CDR2: MNHEY and SVGAGI. The CDR3 is 16 residues long. The V end was cut by 3 bases, the J end by 0 bases, with 12 bases between.

This clone was seen only a few times. The V gene is TRBV6-5, the J gene TRBJ2-7; unclear D gene. V was trimmed by 5 bases and J by 3 bases, leaving 17 bases between them. Germline loops: CDR1 MNHEY, CDR2 SVGAGI. The CDR3 contains 15 residues. DNA of the CDR3: TGTGCCAGCAGTATGGGCGTCTACTCCCTCTACGAGCAGTACTTC. This translates into CASSMGVYSLYEQYF.

The gene calls are TRBV27 and TRBJ2-7; TRBD1 is a possible D gene (6 bases). Germline lookup yields CDR1 MNHEY and CDR2 SMNVEV (reference sequence). V lost 5 bases, J lost 2 bases, and 13 bases lay in between. This CDR3 spans 14 amino acids. The CDR3 coding sequence is TGTGCCAGCAGTCCATCACAGGGACCCTACGAGCAGTACTTC. Residues: CASSPSQGPYEQYF.

This clone occurred many times. The J gene is TRBJ2-7, the V gene TRBV6-2 or TRBV6-3; no clear D. The CDR3 consists of 15 residues. V was pared by 0 bases and J by 3 bases, with 12 bases between. CDR1 is MNHEY and CDR2 is SVGEGT in the germline V gene. CDR3 amino acids: CASSYSIRLDYEQYF. As DNA, the CDR3 is TGTGCCAGCAGTTACTCGATTCGACTGGACTACGAGCAGTACTTC.

This chain links TRBV6-5 with TRBJ1-5; TRBD1 might be the D (5 bases). Trimming took off 0 bases at V and 0 bases at J, with 9 bases between the two ends. The germline V gene encodes CDR1 MNHEY and CDR2 SVGAGI. This CDR3 has 16 residues. CDR3 sequence reads: CASSYSGPYSNQPQHF. For the CDR3, the DNA is TGTGCCAGCAGTTACTCGGGACCATATAGCAATCAGCCCCAGCATTTT.

CDR3 in amino acids: CASSVSGTVKETQYF. The DNA for the CDR3 is TGTGCCAGCAGCGTGTCCGGGACAGTCAAAGAGACCCAGTACTTC. The chain joins TRBV9 to TRBJ2-5, with TRBD1 matching over 7 bases. CDR3 length: 15 residues. Germline V gene data show CDR1 as SGDLS and CDR2 as YYNGEE. V shed 2 bases, J shed 3 bases, and the junction held 7 bases outside the gene matches.

The rearrangement joins TRBV30 to TRBJ2-7; tentatively, D is TRBD1 or TRBD2 (5 bases each). This CDR3 spans 16 amino acids. Germline lookup yields CDR1 GTSNPN and CDR2 SVGIG (reference sequence). V lost 0 bases and J lost 1, with 16 bases in between. As DNA, the CDR3 is TGTGCCTGGAGTGTAACGAGGTGGGACGCATCCTACGAGCAGTACTTC. It encodes CAWSVTRWDASYEQYF.

The V gene is TRBV28, the J gene TRBJ2-5; D might be TRBD2 (6 bases). The germline V and J ends were trimmed by 5 bases and 5 bases, with 15 bases remaining between them. The germline V gene has CDR1 MDHEN and CDR2 SYDVKM. The CDR3 is made up of 14 amino acids. The CDR3 region has the DNA TGTGCCAGCAGTCAGGCAGTGGGGAGGGAGACCCAGTACTTC. Translating gives CASSQAVGRETQYF.

This sequence joins TRBV5-8 and TRBJ2-1; unclear D gene. The CDR3 spans 13 residues. V was shortened by 4 bases and J by 8 bases, with 13 bases between the two germline ends. The V gene's germline CDR1 is SGHTS and CDR2 YDEGEE. The CDR3 region is CASSPENRYEQFF. The CDR3 DNA reads TGTGCCAGCAGCCCCGAGAATCGGTATGAGCAGTTCTTC.

This chain connects TRBV18 to TRBJ2-1; 10 bases line up with TRBD2. The V gene end was trimmed by 2 bases and the J gene end by 5 bases; junction bases not matched to a gene: 3. Germline V gives CDR1 KGHSH, CDR2 LQKENI. The CDR3 covers 15 residues. For the CDR3, the DNA is TGTGCCAGCTCACCAAGCGGGGGGGTCCACAATGAGCAGTTCTTC. It is translated as CASSPSGGVHNEQFF.

The chain carries TRBV5-1 and TRBJ2-1, with D unresolved. Trimming took 2 bases from V and 7 from J, leaving 16 bases between them. Germline values: CDR1 SGHRS, CDR2 YFSETQ. This CDR3 comprises 15 residues. The CDR3 is CASSFGDPAPNEQFF. The CDR3, as DNA: TGCGCCAGCAGCTTTGGTGATCCAGCCCCGAATGAGCAGTTCTTC.

Remarks on this clone: Additional DNA sequences in this sample encode the identical CDR3. The CDR3 region is CASSYRGSSGNTIYF. The CDR3 nucleotides are TGTGCCAGCAGTTATCGCGGGAGCTCTGGAAACACCATATATTTT. The gene calls are TRBV6-5 and TRBJ1-3; unclear D gene. The CDR3 spans 15 residues. CDR1 and CDR2 (germline): MNHEY, SVGAGI. V lost 3 bases, J lost 0 bases, and 9 bases lay in between.

A remark on this clone: Other DNA sequences in the same sample also yield this CDR3. This chain links TRBV20-1 with TRBJ2-7, with a weak D call TRBD2 (6 bases). This CDR3 contains 11 residues. Trimming removed 3 bases from V and 3 bases from J, with 6 bases in between. Germline CDR1 reads DFQATT; CDR2 reads SNEGSKA (reference sequence). CDR3 in amino acids: CSARGGYEQYF. The CDR3 DNA reads as TGCAGTGCTAGGGGGGGCTACGAGCAGTACTTC.

The CDR3 DNA is TGTGCCTGGGATCCGGACAGGGGACATGAGCAGTTCTTC. Its protein is CAWDPDRGHEQFF. This chain joins TRBV30 and TRBJ2-1, with TRBD1 matching 9 bases. The CDR3 covers 13 residues. Germline CDR1 is GTSNPN and CDR2 is SVGIG (reference sequence). Trimming cost V 5 bases and J 8 bases; bases outside gene matches: 7. Full variable domain (rest looked up from reference TRBV30 and TRBJ2-1): SQTIHQWPATLVQPVGSPLSLECTVEGTSNPNLYWYRQAAGRGLQLLFYSVGIGQISSEVPQNLSASRPQDRQFILSSKKLLLSDSGFYLCAWDPDRGHEQFFGPGTRLTVL.